The source of this T cell receptor (beta chain) is a study of human T cells and chemical hapten exposure. Germline CDR1 MNHEY, CDR2 SMNVEV (reference sequence). CDR3 length: 15 residues. Trimming took 7 bases from V and 8 from J, leaving 18 bases between them. TCRdb re-derived calls from the RACE reads in MiXCR, one entry per CDR3 protein. The sample lists tens of thousands of distinct CDR3 sequences, approximately 10% occurring once. Time point reported: pre-sensitization, week 0. Treatment denoted: therapeutic diphenylcyclopropenone sensitization with weekly scalp DPC. Whole blood, unfractionated, served as the material for total RNA extraction. This clonotype showed up many times.

The sequence was collected from a man over 45 with alopecia areata. Some clones in this sample may be carry-over from other donors' samples. Here the sequenced sample was whole blood, taken in connection with sensitization to the hapten diphenylcyclopropenone (DPC). The rearrangement uses TRBV27 and TRBJ1-6; possibly TRBD1 for D (5 bases). The CDR3 coding sequence is TGTGCCAGCACCCGAGGGACCCTAGGGGATTCACCCCTCCACTTT. Amino acids: CASTRGTLGDSPLHF.